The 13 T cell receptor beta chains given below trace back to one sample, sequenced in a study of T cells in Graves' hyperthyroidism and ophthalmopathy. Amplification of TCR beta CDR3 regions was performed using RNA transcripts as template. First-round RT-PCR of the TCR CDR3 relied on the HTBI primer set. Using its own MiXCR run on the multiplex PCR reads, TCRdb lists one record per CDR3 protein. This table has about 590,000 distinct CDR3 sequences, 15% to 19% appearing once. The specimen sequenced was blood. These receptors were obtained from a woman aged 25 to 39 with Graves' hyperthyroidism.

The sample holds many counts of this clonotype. As DNA, the CDR3 is TGTGCCAGCAGTCGGACAGGGCCAGAGACCCAGTACTTC. Protein product: CASSRTGPETQYF. The rearrangement links TRBV6-2 or TRBV6-3 to TRBJ2-5; 8 bases align to TRBD1. J was trimmed by 4 bases and V by 5 bases; bases with no gene match: 3. Germline V CDR1 and CDR2: MNHEY, SVGEGT. This CDR3 region has 13 residues.

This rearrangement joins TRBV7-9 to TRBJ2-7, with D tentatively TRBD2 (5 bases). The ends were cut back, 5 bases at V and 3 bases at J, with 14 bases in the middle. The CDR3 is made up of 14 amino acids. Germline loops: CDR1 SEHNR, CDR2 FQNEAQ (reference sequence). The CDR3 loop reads CASSAPEGSYEQYF. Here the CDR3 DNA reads TGTGCCAGCAGCGCCCCCGAGGGCAGCTACGAGCAGTACTTC.

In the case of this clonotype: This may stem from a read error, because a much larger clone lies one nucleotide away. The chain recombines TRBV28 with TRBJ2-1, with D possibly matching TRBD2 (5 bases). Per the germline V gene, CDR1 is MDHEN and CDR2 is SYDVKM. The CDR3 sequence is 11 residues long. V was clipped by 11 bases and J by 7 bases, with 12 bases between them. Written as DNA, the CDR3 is TGTGCCGGCCCTAGCCGTAATGAGCAGTTCTTC. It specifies CAGPSRNEQFF.

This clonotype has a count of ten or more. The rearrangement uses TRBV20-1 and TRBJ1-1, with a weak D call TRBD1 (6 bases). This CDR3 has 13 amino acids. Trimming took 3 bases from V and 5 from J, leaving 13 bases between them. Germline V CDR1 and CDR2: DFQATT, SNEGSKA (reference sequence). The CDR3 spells CSASPGGMTEAFF. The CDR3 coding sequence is TGCAGTGCTAGTCCGGGGGGCATGACTGAAGCTTTCTTT.

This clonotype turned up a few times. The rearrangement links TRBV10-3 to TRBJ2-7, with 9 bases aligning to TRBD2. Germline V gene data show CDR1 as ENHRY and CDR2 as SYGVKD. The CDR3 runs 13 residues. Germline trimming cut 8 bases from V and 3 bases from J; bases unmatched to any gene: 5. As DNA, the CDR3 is TGTGCCATCTCGAATAGCGGGAGCTACGAGCAGTACTTC. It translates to CAISNSGSYEQYF.

In DNA form, the CDR3 reads TGTGCCAGCAGTGACAGATTGGGGGGGGACCAAGAGACCCAGTACTTC. Translated: CASSDRLGGDQETQYF. The chain has TRBV25-1 and TRBJ2-5, with 7 bases matching TRBD2. CDR3 length: 16 amino acids. Germline trimming cut 3 bases from V and 0 bases from J; bases unmatched to any gene: 7. Looked up from germline, CDR1 is MGHDK and CDR2 is SYGVNS. Complete variable domain (other parts from reference TRBV25-1 and TRBJ2-5): EADIYQTPRYLVIGTGKKITLECSQTMGHDKMYWYQQDPGMELHLIHYSYGVNSTEKGDLSSESTVSRIRTEHFPLTLESARPSHTSQYLCASSDRLGGDQETQYFGPGTRLLVL.

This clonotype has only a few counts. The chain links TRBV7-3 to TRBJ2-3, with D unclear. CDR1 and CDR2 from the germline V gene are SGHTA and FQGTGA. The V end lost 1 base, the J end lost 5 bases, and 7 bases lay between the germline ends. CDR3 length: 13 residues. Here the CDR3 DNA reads TGTGCCAGCAGCTTAAGTGACGGAGATACGCAGTATTTT. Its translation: CASSLSDGDTQYF.

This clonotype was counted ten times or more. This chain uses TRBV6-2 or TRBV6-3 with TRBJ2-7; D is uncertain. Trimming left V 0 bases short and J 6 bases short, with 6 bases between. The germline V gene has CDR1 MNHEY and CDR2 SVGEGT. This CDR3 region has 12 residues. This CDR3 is CASSYSSFEQYF. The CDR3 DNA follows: TGTGCCAGCAGTTACTCCAGTTTCGAGCAGTACTTC.

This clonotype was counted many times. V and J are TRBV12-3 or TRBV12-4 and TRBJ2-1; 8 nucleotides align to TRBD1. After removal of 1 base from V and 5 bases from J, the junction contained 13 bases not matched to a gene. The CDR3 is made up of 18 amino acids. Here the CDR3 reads CASSLVYGPGQEHNEQFF. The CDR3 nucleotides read TGTGCCAGCAGTTTAGTTTACGGGCCGGGACAGGAGCACAATGAGCAGTTCTTC.

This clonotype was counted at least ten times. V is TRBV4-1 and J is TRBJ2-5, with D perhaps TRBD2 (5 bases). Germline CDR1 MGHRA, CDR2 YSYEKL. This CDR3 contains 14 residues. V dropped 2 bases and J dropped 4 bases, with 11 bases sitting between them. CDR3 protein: CASSQRGLRETQYF. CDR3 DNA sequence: TGCGCCAGCAGCCAACGGGGTTTGCGAGAGACCCAGTACTTC.

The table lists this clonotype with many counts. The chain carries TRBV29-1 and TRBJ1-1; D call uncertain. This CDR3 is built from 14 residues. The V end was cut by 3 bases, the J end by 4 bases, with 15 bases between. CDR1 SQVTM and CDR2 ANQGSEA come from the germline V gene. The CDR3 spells CSVDRTWEGTEAFF. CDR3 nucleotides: TGCAGCGTTGACCGGACCTGGGAGGGCACTGAAGCTTTCTTT.

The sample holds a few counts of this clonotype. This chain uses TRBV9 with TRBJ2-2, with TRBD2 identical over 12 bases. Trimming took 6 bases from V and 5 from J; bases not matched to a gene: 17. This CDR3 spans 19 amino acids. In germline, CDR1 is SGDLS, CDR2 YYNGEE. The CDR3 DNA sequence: TGTGCCAGCACTCCCGGGCTAGCGGGAGGGGGTCGTGGTACCGGGGAGCTGTTTTTT. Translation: CASTPGLAGGGRGTGELFF.

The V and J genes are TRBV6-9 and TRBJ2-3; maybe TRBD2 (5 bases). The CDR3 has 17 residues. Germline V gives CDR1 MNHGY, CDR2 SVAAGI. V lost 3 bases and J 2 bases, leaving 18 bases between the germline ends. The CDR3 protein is CASSYLGEGKPTDTQYF. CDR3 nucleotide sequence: TGTGCCAGCAGTTACCTCGGGGAAGGGAAACCCACAGATACGCAGTATTTT.